Listed below are T cell receptor beta chains from one sample, sequenced in a study of beta chain features in type 1 diabetes. Libraries were prepared by immunoSEQ multiplex PCR; TCRdb keeps only in-frame clonotypes and omits some of them. Altogether tens of thousands of clones are present, roughly 50% being singletons, with the ten largest covering over 0.2%. Sequenced sample: stem cell memory CD4+ T cells from blood. Receptors were obtained from a woman in her thirties in good health. Both conserved end residues are part of each CDR3. A D gene is named only where the DNA matches it firmly. Where a row states a size, it is once, few, many or the class of an expanded clone; other rows omit it.

D gene,clone size,J gene,V gene,CDR3 DNA,CDR3 protein
TRBD1,few,TRBJ1-1,TRBV5-1,TGCGCCAGCAGCGTGGGACAGGGGGAAACTGAAGCTTTCTTT,CASSVGQGETEAFF
TRBD2,NA,TRBJ2-7,TRBV28,TGTGCCAGCAGTCACGGACTAGCGGGCCACGAGCAGTACTTC,CASSHGLAGHEQYF
TRBD2,NA,TRBJ2-5,TRBV11-2,TGTGCCAGCAGAGTAAGCACTAGCGGGGGTTCGGCCCAGTACTTC,CASRVSTSGGSAQYF
TRBD1,NA,TRBJ2-1,TRBV7-9,TGTGCCAGCAGCTCGCGGGCGGACAGGCCAACCTCCTACAATGAGCAGTTCTTC,CASSSRADRPTSYNEQFF
TRBD2,NA,TRBJ2-3,TRBV7-2,TGTGCCAGCAGCGCCCGACTAGCGGGATTCACAGATACGCAGTATTTT,CASSARLAGFTDTQYF
NA,NA,TRBJ2-1,TRBV28,TGTGCCAGCAGTCCCGGACTTAACTCCTACAATGAGCAGTTCTTC,CASSPGLNSYNEQFF
TRBD2,NA,TRBJ2-1,TRBV5-4,TGTGCCAGCAGCTCCCTAGCGGGAGATGAGCAGTTCTTC,CASSSLAGDEQFF
TRBD1,NA,TRBJ2-5,TRBV9,TGTGCCAGCAGCGTAGGGGGACAGGTCTCCCGGGTGGAGACCCAGTACTTC,CASSVGGQVSRVETQYF
NA,once,TRBJ2-2,TRBV23-1,TGCGCCAGCAGTCAAGGTTTCCGGGACAAGAACACCGGGGAGCTGTTTTTT,CASSQGFRDKNTGELFF
NA,NA,TRBJ1-1,TRBV18,TGTGCCAGCTCACCCAGGGATCCTGAAGCTTTCTTT,CASSPRDPEAFF
TRBD1,NA,TRBJ2-2,TRBV4-3,TGCGCCAGCAGCCAAGATGGACAGGGTGGGACCGGGGAGCTGTTTTTT,CASSQDGQGGTGELFF
NA,NA,TRBJ2-7,TRBV28,TGTGCCAGCAGTGCCCCAGCAGGGGTAAGCGAGCAGTACTTC,CASSAPAGVSEQYF
TRBD1,NA,TRBJ2-5,TRBV29-1,TGCAGCGTTGAAGATGCCAGGGACAGGGGAGAGACCCAGTACTTC,CSVEDARDRGETQYF
TRBD2,few,TRBJ2-6,TRBV4-3,TGCGCCAGCAGCCTTAGCGGGAGACATACCACCTCTGGGGCCAACGTCCTGACTTTC,CASSLSGRHTTSGANVLTF
NA,few,TRBJ2-3,TRBV5-4,TGTGCCAGCAGCCAAGCGGGCCTAAGCACAGATACGCAGTATTTT,CASSQAGLSTDTQYF
TRBD1,NA,TRBJ2-3,TRBV7-2,TGTGCCAGCAGCCCCCTGGGACAGCCCACAGATACGCAGTATTTT,CASSPLGQPTDTQYF
TRBD2,NA,TRBJ2-1,TRBV28,TGTGCCAGCAGTCGGACTAGCGGAAATGAGCAGTTCTTC,CASSRTSGNEQFF
TRBD1,NA,TRBJ2-7,TRBV7-3,TGTGCCAGCAGCAGGGCAGGGACAGGGGCGTACTTC,CASSRAGTGAYF
NA,NA,TRBJ2-7,TRBV19,TGTGCCAGTAGTATTCGTGACGAGCAGTACTTC,CASSIRDEQYF
NA,NA,TRBJ1-5,TRBV7-8,TGTGCCAGCAGCTTAGCGCCCGGTCCTAATCAGCCCCAGCATTTT,CASSLAPGPNQPQHF
TRBD2,NA,TRBJ2-1,TRBV5-1,TGCGCCAGCAGCCCAGTAGCGGGAGCTTACAATGAGCAGTTCTTC,CASSPVAGAYNEQFF
NA,NA,TRBJ2-5,TRBV7-3,TGTGCCAGCAGCTTTGGAGGGTTGGGAGAGACCCAGTACTTC,CASSFGGLGETQYF
TRBD1,NA,TRBJ1-2,TRBV18,TGTGCCAGCTCACAGCTAGGGGGCGAAGGCTACACCTTC,CASSQLGGEGYTF